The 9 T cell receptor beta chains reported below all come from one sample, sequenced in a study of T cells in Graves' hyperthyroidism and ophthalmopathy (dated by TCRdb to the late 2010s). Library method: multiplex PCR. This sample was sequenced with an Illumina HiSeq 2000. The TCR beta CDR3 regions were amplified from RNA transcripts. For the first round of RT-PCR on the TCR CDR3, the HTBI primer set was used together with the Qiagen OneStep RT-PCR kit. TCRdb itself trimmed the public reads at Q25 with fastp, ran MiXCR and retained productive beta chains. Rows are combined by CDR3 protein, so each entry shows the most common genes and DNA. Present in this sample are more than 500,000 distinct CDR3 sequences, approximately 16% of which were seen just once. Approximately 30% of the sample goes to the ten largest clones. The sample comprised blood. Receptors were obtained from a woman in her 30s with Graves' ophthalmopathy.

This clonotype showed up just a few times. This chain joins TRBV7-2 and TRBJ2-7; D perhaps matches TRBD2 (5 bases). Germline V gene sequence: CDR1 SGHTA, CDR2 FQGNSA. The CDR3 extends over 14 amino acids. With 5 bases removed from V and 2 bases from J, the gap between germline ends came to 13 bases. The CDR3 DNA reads TGTGCCAGCAGCCAGACACTCGGGGCCTACGAGCAGTACTTC. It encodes CASSQTLGAYEQYF.

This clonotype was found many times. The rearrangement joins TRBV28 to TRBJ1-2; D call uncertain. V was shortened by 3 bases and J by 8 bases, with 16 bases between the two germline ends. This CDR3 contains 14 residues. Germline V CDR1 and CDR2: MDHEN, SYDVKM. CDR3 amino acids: CASSFPGSEFGYTF. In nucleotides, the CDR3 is TGTGCCAGCAGTTTCCCCGGGTCTGAGTTCGGCTACACCTTC.

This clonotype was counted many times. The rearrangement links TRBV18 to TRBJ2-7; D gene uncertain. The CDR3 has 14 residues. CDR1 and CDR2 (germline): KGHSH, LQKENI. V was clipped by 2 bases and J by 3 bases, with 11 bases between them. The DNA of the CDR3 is TGTGCCAGCTCACCAGGAACGGCCAGCTACGAGCAGTACTTC. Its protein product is CASSPGTASYEQYF. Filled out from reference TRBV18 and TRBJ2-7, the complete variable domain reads NAGVMQNPRHLVRRRGQEARLRCSPMKGHSHVYWYRQLPEEGLKFMVYLQKENIIDESGMPKERFSAEFPKEGPSILRIQQVVRGDSAAYFCASSPGTASYEQYFGPGTRLTVT.

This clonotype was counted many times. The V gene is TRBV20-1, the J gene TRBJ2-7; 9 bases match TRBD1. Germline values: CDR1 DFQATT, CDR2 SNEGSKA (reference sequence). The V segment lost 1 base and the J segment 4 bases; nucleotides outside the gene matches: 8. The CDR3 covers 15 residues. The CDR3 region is CSARAPTGGGYEQYF. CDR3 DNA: TGCAGTGCTAGAGCGCCCACAGGGGGCGGGTACGAGCAGTACTTC.

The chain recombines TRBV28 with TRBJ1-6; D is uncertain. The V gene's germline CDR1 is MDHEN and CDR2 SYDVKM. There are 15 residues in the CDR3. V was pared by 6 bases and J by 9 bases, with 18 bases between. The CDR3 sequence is CASSTGRVWVSPLHF. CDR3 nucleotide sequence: TGTGCCAGCAGCACTGGGCGGGTTTGGGTTTCACCCCTCCACTTT.

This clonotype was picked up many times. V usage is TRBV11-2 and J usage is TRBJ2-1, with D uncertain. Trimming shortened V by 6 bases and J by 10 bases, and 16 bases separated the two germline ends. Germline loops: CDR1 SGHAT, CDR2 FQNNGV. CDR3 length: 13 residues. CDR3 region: CASRPYPEEEQFF. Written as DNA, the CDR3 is TGTGCCAGCAGGCCCTACCCCGAGGAGGAGCAGTTCTTC.

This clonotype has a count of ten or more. CDR3 region: CASSLRSGSSYNEQFF. The DNA of the CDR3 is TGTGCCAGCAGTTTACGCTCGGGAAGCTCCTACAATGAGCAGTTCTTC. The chain combines TRBV12-3 or TRBV12-4 with TRBJ2-1; weak D call: TRBD2 (5 bases). The ends were cut back, 2 bases at V and 0 bases at J, with 11 bases in the middle. There are 16 residues in the CDR3.

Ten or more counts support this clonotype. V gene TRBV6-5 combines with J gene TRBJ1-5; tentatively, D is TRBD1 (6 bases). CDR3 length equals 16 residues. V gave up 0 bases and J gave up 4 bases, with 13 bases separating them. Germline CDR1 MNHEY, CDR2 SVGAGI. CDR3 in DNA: TGTGCCAGCAGTTACTCTTACAGGGTGGTGAATCAGCCCCAGCATTTT. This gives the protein CASSYSYRVVNQPQHF.

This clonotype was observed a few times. Here the CDR3 reads CAISESLIGGLSYNEQFF. In nucleotides, the CDR3 is TGTGCCATCAGTGAGTCTTTAATAGGCGGCCTCTCCTACAATGAGCAGTTCTTC. The chain combines TRBV10-3 with TRBJ2-1; D is ambiguous. This CDR3 has 18 residues. Germline V gene data show CDR1 as ENHRY and CDR2 as SYGVKD. V gave up 0 bases and J gave up 0 bases, with 15 bases separating them.